This T cell receptor (beta chain) was recovered during a study of T cell responses to AZD1222 COVID-19 vaccine. Method: immunoSEQ multiplex PCR; TCRdb's copy keeps in-frame clones and lacks some. The sample consists of more than 150,000 clones, roughly 92% of them appearing once. The CDR3 spans 11 residues. V lost 5 bases to trimming and J lost 7 bases, with 8 bases between them. The chain carries TRBV23-1 and TRBJ1-1; D is possibly TRBD1 (6 bases). TRBV23-1 is designated an ORF whose function remains uncertain. Sequencing used peripheral blood, obtained on day 0 of AZD1222 vaccination. The TCR originated in an adult in good health. The CDR3 region is CASSKGVEAFF. In DNA, the CDR3 is TGCGCCAGCAGTAAGGGGGTTGAAGCTTTCTTT.